These T cell receptor beta chains were read from a single sample in a study of early T cells in non-severe SARS-CoV-2 infection. TCRdb re-called the 5' RACE reads through MiXCR, storing one row per CDR3 protein. The table shows under 70,000 distinct CDR3 sequences, with more than 9% occurring only once. Sequenced material: whole blood. These receptors originate from an adult who was a healthcare worker with PCR-confirmed SARS-CoV-2 infection or an uninfected control (not recorded which). Both conserved end residues are part of each CDR3. A D gene is named only where the DNA matches it firmly. The size entry is marked missing in some rows and otherwise reads once, few, many or a size class.

j_call,clone_size,d_call,v_call,cdr3_length,cdr3_aa,cdr3_nt
TRBJ2-3,many,TRBD1,TRBV24-1,14,CATSGTGPTDTQYF,TGTGCCACCAGCGGGACAGGGCCCACAGATACGCAGTATTTT
TRBJ2-1,many,TRBD2,TRBV29-1,15,CSLNTPGLPYNEQFF,TGCAGCCTTAACACACCGGGACTACCGTACAATGAGCAGTTCTTC
TRBJ2-2,NA,NA,TRBV20-1,14,CSAREEEGAGELFF,TGCAGTGCTAGAGAGGAGGAAGGTGCCGGGGAGCTGTTTTTT
TRBJ2-5,few,NA,TRBV5-6,16,CASSLVGRPARETQYF,TGTGCCAGCAGCTTGGTCGGGCGACCGGCAAGGGAGACCCAGTACTTC
TRBJ2-3,many,NA,TRBV7-8,10,CASEADTQYF,TGTGCCAGCGAGGCAGATACGCAGTATTTT
TRBJ2-7,once,TRBD1,TRBV20-1,13,CSATPRGTYEQYF,TGCAGTGCTACGCCCAGGGGGACCTACGAGCAGTACTTC
TRBJ2-3,many,NA,TRBV2,15,CASSRDRAYTDTQYF,TGTGCCAGCAGTAGGGACCGAGCTTACACAGATACGCAGTATTTT
TRBJ2-2,NA,TRBD1,TRBV2,15,CARDRGGLNTGELFF,TGTGCCAGGGACAGGGGCGGTTTGAACACCGGGGAGCTGTTTTTT
TRBJ2-3,many,TRBD2,TRBV20-1,15,CSAISLAVSTDTQYF,TGCAGTGCTATAAGTCTAGCGGTTAGCACAGATACGCAGTATTTT
TRBJ2-7,many,NA,TRBV7-6,19,CASSLDPPRFSGENYEQYF,TGTGCCAGCAGCTTAGACCCCCCCCGGTTTAGCGGAGAGAACTACGAGCAGTACTTC
TRBJ2-7,many,TRBD1,TRBV20-1,14,CSASGGRGTSQQYF,TGCAGTGCTAGTGGCGGCAGGGGGACCTCGCAGCAGTACTTC